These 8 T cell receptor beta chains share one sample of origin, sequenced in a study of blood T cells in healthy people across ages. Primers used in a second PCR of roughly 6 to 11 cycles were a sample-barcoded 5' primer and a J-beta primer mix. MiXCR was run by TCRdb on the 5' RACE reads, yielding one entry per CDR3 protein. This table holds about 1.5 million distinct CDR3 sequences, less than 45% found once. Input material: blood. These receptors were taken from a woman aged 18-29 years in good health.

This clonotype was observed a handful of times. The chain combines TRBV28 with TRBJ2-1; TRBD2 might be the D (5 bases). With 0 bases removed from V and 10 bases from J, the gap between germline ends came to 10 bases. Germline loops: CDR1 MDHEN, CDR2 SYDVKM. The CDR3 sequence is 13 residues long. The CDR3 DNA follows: TGTGCCAGCAGTTTATGGAGGGTAAAAGAGCAGTTCTTC. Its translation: CASSLWRVKEQFF.

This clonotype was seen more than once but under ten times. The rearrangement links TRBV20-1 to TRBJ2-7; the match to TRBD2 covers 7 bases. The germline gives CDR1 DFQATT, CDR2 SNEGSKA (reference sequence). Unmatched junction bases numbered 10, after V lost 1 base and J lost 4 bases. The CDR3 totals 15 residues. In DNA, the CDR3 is TGCAGTGCTAGAGCTTGGCGGGAGCGCGCATACGAGCAGTACTTC. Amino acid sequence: CSARAWRERAYEQYF.

CDR3 in amino acids: CASRKITEAFF. The CDR3 DNA reads as TGTGCCAGCAGGAAGATCACTGAAGCTTTCTTT. V gene TRBV11-2 combines with J gene TRBJ1-1, with D unclear. This CDR3 region has 11 residues. The germline V gene has CDR1 SGHAT and CDR2 FQNNGV. V gave up 6 bases and J gave up 4 bases, with 6 bases separating them.

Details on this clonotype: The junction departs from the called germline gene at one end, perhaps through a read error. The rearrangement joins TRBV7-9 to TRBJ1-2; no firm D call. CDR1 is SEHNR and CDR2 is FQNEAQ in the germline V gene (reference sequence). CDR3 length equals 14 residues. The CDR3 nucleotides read TGTGCCCGCAGCTCAGGTGGGAATAACTATGGCTACACCTTC. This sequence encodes CARSSGGNNYGYTF.

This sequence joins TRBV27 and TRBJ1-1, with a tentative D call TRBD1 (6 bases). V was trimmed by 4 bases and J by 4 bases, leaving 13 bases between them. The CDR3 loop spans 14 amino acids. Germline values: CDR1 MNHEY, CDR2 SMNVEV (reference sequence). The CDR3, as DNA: TGTGCCAGCAGTTCGCTACAGGGACTCACTGAAGCTTTCTTT. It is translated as CASSSLQGLTEAFF.

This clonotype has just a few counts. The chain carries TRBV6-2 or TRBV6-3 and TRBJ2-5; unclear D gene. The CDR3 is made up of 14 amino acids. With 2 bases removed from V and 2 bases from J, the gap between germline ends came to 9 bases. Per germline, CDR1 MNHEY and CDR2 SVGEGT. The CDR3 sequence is CASSYRALQETQYF. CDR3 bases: TGTGCCAGCAGTTACCGGGCCCTACAAGAGACCCAGTACTTC.

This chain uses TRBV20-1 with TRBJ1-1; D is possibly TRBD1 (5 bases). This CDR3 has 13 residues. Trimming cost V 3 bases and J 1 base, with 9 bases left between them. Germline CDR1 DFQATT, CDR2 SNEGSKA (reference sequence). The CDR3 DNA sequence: TGCAGTGCTAGTATACAGGCGAACACTGAAGCTTTCTTT. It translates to CSASIQANTEAFF.

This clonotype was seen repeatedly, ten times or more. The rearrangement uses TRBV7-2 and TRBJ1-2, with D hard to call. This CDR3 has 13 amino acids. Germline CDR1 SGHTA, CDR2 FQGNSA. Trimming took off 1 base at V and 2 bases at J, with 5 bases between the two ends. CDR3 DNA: TGTGCCAGCAGCTTAGAGAGCAACTATGGCTACACCTTC. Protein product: CASSLESNYGYTF.